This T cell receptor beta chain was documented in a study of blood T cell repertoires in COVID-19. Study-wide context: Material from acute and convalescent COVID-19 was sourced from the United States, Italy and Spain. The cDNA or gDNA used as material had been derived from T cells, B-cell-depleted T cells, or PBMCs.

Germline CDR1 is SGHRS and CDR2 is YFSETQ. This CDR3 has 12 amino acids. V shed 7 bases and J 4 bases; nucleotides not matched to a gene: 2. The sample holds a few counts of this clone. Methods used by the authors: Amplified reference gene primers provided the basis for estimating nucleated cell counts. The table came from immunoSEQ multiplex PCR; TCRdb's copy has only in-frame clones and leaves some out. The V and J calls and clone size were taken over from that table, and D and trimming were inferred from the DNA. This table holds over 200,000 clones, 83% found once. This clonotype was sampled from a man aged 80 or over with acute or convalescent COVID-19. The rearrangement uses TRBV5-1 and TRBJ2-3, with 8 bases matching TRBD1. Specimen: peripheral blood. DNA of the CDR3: TGCGCCAGCGGACAGGGAGCAGATACGCAGTATTTT. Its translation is CASGQGADTQYF.